This is a list of T cell receptor beta chains from one sample in a study of blood T cell repertoires in COVID-19. Clones were read by immunoSEQ multiplex PCR, and TCRdb kept only the in-frame ones, dropping some. This sample carries about 300,000 clones, approximately 90% of them seen once, and the ten largest clones take about 7%. Sequenced: peripheral blood. The receptor source for this set is a woman in her twenties or thirties who had recovered from COVID-19. Both conserved end residues are part of each CDR3. Each record gives: V gene, clone size, D gene, J gene, CDR3 DNA, CDR3 protein. D genes are given only for firm matches. Clone size is not always given. Where it is, it says once, few, many or a class for expanded clones.

V: TRBV5-4; size: -; D: -; J: TRBJ2-5; DNA: TGTGCCAGCAGCTCCCAACAGGGAATGTACCAAGAGACCCAGTACTTC; CDR3: CASSSQQGMYQETQYF
V: TRBV4-3; size: -; D: TRBD1; J: TRBJ1-6; DNA: TGCGCCAGCAGCCAAGGGGACAGGAGGAATTCACCCCTCCACTTT; CDR3: CASSQGDRRNSPLHF
V: TRBV6-6; size: -; D: -; J: TRBJ1-1; DNA: TGTGCCAGCAGTTCTAGTACAGGGAACACTGAAGCTTTCTTT; CDR3: CASSSSTGNTEAFF
V: TRBV9; size: -; D: -; J: TRBJ1-1; DNA: TGTGCCAGCAGCGTAGTGGGGGGGCGGATAAACACTGAAGCTTTCTTT; CDR3: CASSVVGGRINTEAFF
V: TRBV19; size: -; D: TRBD2; J: TRBJ2-7; DNA: TGTGCCAGTAGTATCGGAGCGGGGGGATCCTACGAGCAGTACTTC; CDR3: CASSIGAGGSYEQYF
V: TRBV5-4; size: -; D: TRBD1; J: TRBJ2-7; DNA: TGTGCCAGCAGCTTGGGGACAGGGAAAAGGTACGAGCAGTACTTC; CDR3: CASSLGTGKRYEQYF
V: TRBV4-3; size: -; D: -; J: TRBJ1-1; DNA: TGCGCCAGCAGCCAAGATTTGGGGGGGAACACTGAAGCTTTCTTT; CDR3: CASSQDLGGNTEAFF
V: TRBV20-1; size: once; D: -; J: TRBJ2-1; DNA: TGCAGTGCCGCGCGAGGGTTCTTC; CDR3: CSAARGFF
V: TRBV7-8; size: -; D: -; J: TRBJ2-1; DNA: TGTGCCAGCAGTCCCACCGCGGGGGCTAGGGGTGAGCAGTTCTTC; CDR3: CASSPTAGARGEQFF
V: TRBV2; size: -; D: -; J: TRBJ2-1; DNA: TGTGCCAGCAGTGGGACTTTCGCTGAGCAGTTCTTC; CDR3: CASSGTFAEQFF
V: TRBV5-5; size: -; D: TRBD1; J: TRBJ1-6; DNA: TGTGCCAGCAGCCGGACAGGGGGCCTTAATTCACCCCTCCACTTT; CDR3: CASSRTGGLNSPLHF
V: TRBV18; size: -; D: -; J: TRBJ1-1; DNA: TGTGCCAGCTCACCTGAGACAGGCGCGCCTATGAACACTGAAGCTTTCTTT; CDR3: CASSPETGAPMNTEAFF
V: TRBV5-1; size: -; D: TRBD1; J: TRBJ2-5; DNA: TGCGCCAGCAGCCCGTTCGGGACAGGGGTAGAGACCCAGTACTTC; CDR3: CASSPFGTGVETQYF
V: TRBV5-1; size: -; D: TRBD1; J: TRBJ2-1; DNA: TGCGCCAGCAGCTGGGACGGACAGGGATCCTACAATGAGCAGTTCTTC; CDR3: CASSWDGQGSYNEQFF
V: TRBV2; size: few; D: TRBD1; J: TRBJ1-5; DNA: TGTGCCAGCAGAGGGGACAGGGCCGGGGGTAGCAATCAGCCCCAGCATTTT; CDR3: CASRGDRAGGSNQPQHF
V: TRBV28; size: -; D: -; J: TRBJ2-7; DNA: TGTGCCAGCAGTTTCGCGGGGTTGAAAGTCTACGAGCAGTACTTC; CDR3: CASSFAGLKVYEQYF
V: TRBV28; size: many; D: TRBD1; J: TRBJ2-2; DNA: TGTGCCAGCAGTTACAGGGGAACCGGGGAGCTGTTTTTT; CDR3: CASSYRGTGELFF
V: TRBV18; size: -; D: TRBD1; J: TRBJ2-2; DNA: TGTGCCAGCTCACCGACAGGGACCCCGGGTAACACCGGGGAGCTGTTTTTT; CDR3: CASSPTGTPGNTGELFF
V: TRBV6-1; size: -; D: TRBD1; J: TRBJ2-5; DNA: TGTGCCAGCAGTGAGGACAGGGGGCAAGAGACCCAGTACTTC; CDR3: CASSEDRGQETQYF
V: TRBV28; size: -; D: -; J: TRBJ1-6; DNA: TGTGCCAGCAGTTTAGTACAGAATAATTCACCCCTCCACTTT; CDR3: CASSLVQNNSPLHF
V: TRBV7-2; size: -; D: -; J: TRBJ2-7; DNA: TGTGCCAGCAGCCTATTGTCCTCAACCTACGAGCAGTACTTC; CDR3: CASSLLSSTYEQYF
V: TRBV5-4; size: -; D: TRBD2; J: TRBJ2-3; DNA: TGTGCCAGCATCCCAGATAGCGGGGGGGCATGGGATACGCAGTATTTT; CDR3: CASIPDSGGAWDTQYF
V: TRBV29-1; size: -; D: -; J: TRBJ1-1; DNA: TGCAGCGCTACAAGCCGGGGCGGGGGTTTCTTT; CDR3: CSATSRGGGFF
V: TRBV6-5; size: -; D: TRBD1; J: TRBJ1-2; DNA: TGTGCCAGCAGTTACTGGTCAGGGGGTGGCTACACCTTC; CDR3: CASSYWSGGGYTF
V: TRBV11-3; size: -; D: -; J: TRBJ2-5; DNA: TGTGCCAGCAGCCGAGACCTAGGGGGAGAGACCCAGTACTTC; CDR3: CASSRDLGGETQYF
V: TRBV18; size: -; D: -; J: TRBJ1-5; DNA: TGTGCCAGCTCACCATCGGGGGACCAGCCCCAGCATTTT; CDR3: CASSPSGDQPQHF
V: TRBV12-3/TRBV12-4; size: -; D: -; J: TRBJ2-2; DNA: TGTGCCAGCAGTTTATATCCCGGGGAGCTGTTTTTT; CDR3: CASSLYPGELFF
V: TRBV3-1/TRBV3-2; size: few; D: TRBD1; J: TRBJ1-4; DNA: TGTGCCAGCAGCCACCCGACAGGGGAGCGAGAAAAACTGTTTTTT; CDR3: CASSHPTGEREKLFF
V: TRBV28; size: -; D: -; J: TRBJ2-2; DNA: TGTGCCAGCAGTTGGGGCGGGACCCTAGGCGGGGAGCTGTTTTTT; CDR3: CASSWGGTLGGELFF
V: TRBV5-1; size: -; D: TRBD1; J: TRBJ1-5; DNA: TGCGCCAGCAGCTTGGGGACAGGGTGGTCGAGCAATCAGCCCCAGCATTTT; CDR3: CASSLGTGWSSNQPQHF
V: TRBV30; size: -; D: -; J: TRBJ2-7; DNA: TGTGCCTGGAGCTCCCCCGGACTGGCGAGCTCCTACGAGCAGTACTTC; CDR3: CAWSSPGLASSYEQYF
V: TRBV27; size: -; D: -; J: TRBJ2-1; DNA: TGTGCCAGCAGTTATCGTGGGCGGGTCGGAGGCAATGAGCAGTTCTTC; CDR3: CASSYRGRVGGNEQFF
V: TRBV18; size: -; D: -; J: TRBJ2-7; DNA: TGTGCCAGCTCACCAAATTCTGGAACAGTTGACGAGCAGTACTTC; CDR3: CASSPNSGTVDEQYF
V: TRBV5-8; size: -; D: -; J: TRBJ1-5; DNA: TGTGCCAGCAGCTGGGGGCTTTCACGGGATCAGCCCCAGCATTTT; CDR3: CASSWGLSRDQPQHF
V: TRBV7-6; size: -; D: -; J: TRBJ2-1; DNA: TGTGCCAGCAGCCTACAGGGCGGGTGGGACAATGAGCAGTTCTTC; CDR3: CASSLQGGWDNEQFF
V: TRBV5-4; size: once; D: -; J: TRBJ1-3; DNA: TGTGCCAGCAGCGTAGTCGGGGCTGGAAACACCATATATTTT; CDR3: CASSVVGAGNTIYF
V: TRBV18; size: -; D: TRBD2; J: TRBJ2-2; DNA: TGTGCCACCGCGACTAGCGGGGGGCCAAACACCGGGGAGCTGTTTTTT; CDR3: CATATSGGPNTGELFF
V: TRBV30; size: -; D: -; J: TRBJ2-1; DNA: TGTGCCTGGAGTCCCGGCGGGCTTCGTCTTATCTTC; CDR3: CAWSPGGLRLIF
V: TRBV28; size: -; D: TRBD2; J: TRBJ2-1; DNA: TGTGCCACCAGGGGACTAGCGGGGGGAGGCTCCTACAATGAGCAGTTCTTC; CDR3: CATRGLAGGGSYNEQFF
V: TRBV29-1; size: -; D: TRBD2; J: TRBJ2-3; DNA: TGCAGCGTTGTAGGCCTCCGGGGGGGAGGCGCAGATACGCAGTATTTT; CDR3: CSVVGLRGGGADTQYF
V: TRBV30; size: -; D: -; J: TRBJ2-2; DNA: TGTGCCTGGAGTCGGCGGGCGAACACCGGGGAGCTGTTTTTT; CDR3: CAWSRRANTGELFF
V: TRBV28; size: -; D: TRBD1; J: TRBJ1-2; DNA: TGTGCCAGCAGACGTACCCGGGACAGGGCATCTCTCTATGGCTACACCTTC; CDR3: CASRRTRDRASLYGYTF
V: TRBV2; size: -; D: TRBD1; J: TRBJ2-2; DNA: TGTGCCAGCCGACAGGGCTACACCGGGGAGCTGTTTTTT; CDR3: CASRQGYTGELFF
V: TRBV5-4; size: -; D: -; J: TRBJ2-2; DNA: TGTGCCAGCAGCTTAGGGGGTCTTAGCGGGGAGCTGTTTTTT; CDR3: CASSLGGLSGELFF
V: TRBV19; size: -; D: TRBD1; J: TRBJ2-1; DNA: TGTGCCAGTAGTGTCGGACAGGGTCGAGGGTTTTACAATGAGCAGTTCTTC; CDR3: CASSVGQGRGFYNEQFF
V: TRBV19; size: -; D: -; J: TRBJ2-6; DNA: TGTGCCAGTAGTATAGCGGTCTTTAGCTCTGGGGCCAACGTCCTGACTTTC; CDR3: CASSIAVFSSGANVLTF
V: TRBV2; size: -; D: -; J: TRBJ2-5; DNA: TGTGCCAGCAGAAGCCGGGACTTTGCGGAGACCCAGTACTTC; CDR3: CASRSRDFAETQYF
V: TRBV28; size: -; D: -; J: TRBJ1-2; DNA: TGTGCCAGCAGTTTAAGCACAGGGCGCGGCTACACCTTC; CDR3: CASSLSTGRGYTF
V: TRBV4-1; size: -; D: TRBD1; J: TRBJ2-7; DNA: TGCGCCAGCAGCCAAGCTTTGACAGGGGGCTGGTACGAGCAGTACTTC; CDR3: CASSQALTGGWYEQYF